The 19 T cell receptor beta chains below come from one sample, sequenced in a study of glioma-infiltrating T cells after dendritic cell vaccination. Assay: immunoSEQ multiplex PCR; the TCRdb copy retains only in-frame clones and omits some. The data show about 73,000 clones, almost 85% seen once. Source: blood, taken before dendritic cell vaccination. These receptors all stem from a human donor with glioblastoma.

As regards this clone: Relative to the germline gene, one junction end is altered; a read error may explain this. The chain joins TRBV6-1 to TRBJ2-1; a weak D match, TRBD1 (6 bases). Per the germline V gene, CDR1 is MNHNS and CDR2 is SASEGT. The CDR3 sequence is 15 residues long. CDR3 sequence (DNA): TGTGCCAGTCAAGGTTTACAGGGCTCCTACAGTGAGCAGTTCTTC. Protein: CASQGLQGSYSEQFF.

The rearrangement uses TRBV2 and TRBJ2-2; possible D gene TRBD2, 5 bases. The germline V and J ends were trimmed by 2 bases and 5 bases, with 12 bases remaining between them. The length of the CDR3 is 15 residues. In germline, CDR1 is SNHLY, CDR2 FYNNEI. CDR3 nucleotides: TGTGCCAGCAGTGAACGGCTAGCCAGGACCGGGGAGCTGTTTTTT. Encoded protein: CASSERLARTGELFF.

This clone was detected only a few times. The chain uses TRBV5-1 and TRBJ1-5, with TRBD1 matching 7 bases. The germline V gene encodes CDR1 SGHRS and CDR2 YFSETQ. The CDR3 has 19 residues. V was pared by 0 bases and J by 3 bases, with 15 bases of the junction left unmatched. CDR3 coding DNA: TGCGCCAGCAGCTTGGATTTGTATTTTTGGGGACAGCTCAATCAGCCCCAGCATTTT. It codes for CASSLDLYFWGQLNQPQHF.

V is TRBV25-1 and J is TRBJ2-4; D might be TRBD1 (6 bases). Looked up from germline, CDR1 is MGHDK and CDR2 is SYGVNS. The V end was cut by 1 base, the J end by 6 bases, with 16 bases between. The CDR3 has 16 amino acids. CDR3 residues: CASSELQGGLINIQYF. CDR3 DNA: TGTGCCAGCAGTGAATTACAGGGCGGCTTGATAAACATTCAGTACTTC.

The gene calls are TRBV6-5 and TRBJ1-5; D gene unclear. The ends were cut back, 6 bases at V and 8 bases at J, with 8 bases in the middle. The CDR3 runs to 11 residues. Germline V gene data show CDR1 as MNHEY and CDR2 as SVGAGI. CDR3 in amino acids: CASRVGEPQHF. The CDR3 coding sequence is TGTGCCAGCAGGGTCGGAGAGCCCCAGCATTTT.

This clone was seen a single time. CDR3 residues: CASRRTGGSYEQYF. CDR3 DNA sequence: TGTGCCAGCAGACGGACAGGGGGCTCCTACGAGCAGTACTTC. The genes are TRBV2 and TRBJ2-7; 10 nucleotides match TRBD1. CDR1 SNHLY and CDR2 FYNNEI come from the germline V gene. The CDR3 is 14 amino acids. V lost 6 bases, J lost 0 bases, and 2 bases stayed unmatched.

V and J are TRBV5-1 and TRBJ2-5; 9 bases fit TRBD2. The CDR3 length is 15 residues. Germline loops: CDR1 SGHRS, CDR2 YFSETQ. V lost 3 bases, J lost 5 bases, and 8 bases stayed unmatched. In DNA form, the CDR3 reads TGCGCCAGCAGCTGGCGACTAGCGGAGGGGGAGACCCAGTACTTC. Translated, it gives CASSWRLAEGETQYF.

The rearrangement joins TRBV7-6 to TRBJ2-1; 12 bases line up with TRBD2. V gave up 5 bases and J gave up 4 bases; unmatched junction bases: 6. This CDR3 comprises 16 residues. Germline values: CDR1 SGHVS, CDR2 FNYEAQ. The CDR3 protein is CASSRTSGGTYNEQFF. The CDR3 bases are TGTGCCAGCAGCCGAACTAGCGGGGGGACGTACAATGAGCAGTTCTTC.

V is TRBV6-5 and J is TRBJ2-3; no firm D call. There are 12 residues in the CDR3. The V gene lost 6 bases and the J gene lost 4 bases, with 8 bases spanning the gap. Germline V lookup: CDR1 MNHEY, CDR2 SVGAGI. The CDR3 region is CASSQNSDTQYF. The CDR3, as DNA: TGTGCCAGCAGCCAAAACTCAGATACGCAGTATTTT.

This chain connects TRBV19 to TRBJ2-7; the D is unclear. Between the trimmed V and J ends, which lost 7 bases and 3 bases, there was a span of 16 bases. CDR1 and CDR2 (germline): LNHDA, SQIVND (reference sequence). CDR3 length: 14 amino acids. The DNA of the CDR3 is TGTGCCAGTACCCCCGACAAATCTATCTACGAGCAGTACTTC. Encoded protein: CASTPDKSIYEQYF.

The V gene is TRBV19, the J gene TRBJ1-5; D is undetermined. Per the germline V gene, CDR1 is LNHDA and CDR2 is SQIVND (reference sequence). The CDR3 sequence is 19 residues long. V lost 0 bases and J 3 bases, leaving 21 bases between the germline ends. The CDR3, as DNA: TGTGCCAGTAGTATAGACGGTTTAAGTCCTAGACCGATCAATCAGCCCCAGCATTTT. It specifies CASSIDGLSPRPINQPQHF.

The count of this clone is one. The gene calls are TRBV9 and TRBJ2-1; TRBD2 aligns across 10 bases. J gave up 8 bases and V 3 bases, and 11 bases lay outside the gene matches. Germline CDR1 SGDLS, CDR2 YYNGEE. The CDR3 is 16 residues long. The CDR3 DNA follows: TGTGCCAGCAGCGACCTGGCTAGCGGGAGCCCTCATGAGCAGTTCTTC. Translating it yields CASSDLASGSPHEQFF. Filled out from reference TRBV9 and TRBJ2-1, the complete variable domain reads DSGVTQTPKHLITATGQRVTLRCSPRSGDLSVYWYQQSLDQGLQFLIQYYNGEERAKGNILERFSAQQFPDLHSELNLSSLELGDSALYFCASSDLASGSPHEQFFGPGTRLTVL.

In this sample, this clone turned up a few times. V usage is TRBV7-3 and J usage is TRBJ1-2, with 9 bases lining up with TRBD1. The V gene's germline CDR1 is SGHTA and CDR2 FQGTGA. The CDR3 runs 16 residues. With V trimmed by 3 bases and J by 2 bases, 7 bases remained unmatched. This chain's CDR3 is CASSFDGQGRNYGYTF. The CDR3 DNA reads TGTGCCAGCAGCTTCGACGGACAGGGGCGGAACTATGGCTACACCTTC.

This clone has only one observation. The V call is TRBV18, the J call TRBJ1-1; D may be TRBD1 (5 bases). This CDR3 spans 13 amino acids. Per the germline V gene, CDR1 is KGHSH and CDR2 is LQKENI. The ends were cut back, 3 bases at V and 6 bases at J, with 11 bases in the middle. CDR3 loop: CASSPGPLPEAFF. In DNA, the CDR3 is TGTGCCAGCTCACCGGGGCCTCTTCCTGAAGCTTTCTTT.

The chain combines TRBV19 with TRBJ2-5; D not certain. The V gene's germline CDR1 is LNHDA and CDR2 SQIVND (reference sequence). V was trimmed by 3 bases and J by 5 bases, leaving 13 bases between them. CDR3 length: 14 amino acids. CDR3 sequence: CASSINPSRETQYF. CDR3 nucleotide sequence: TGTGCCAGTAGTATTAACCCCTCGAGGGAGACCCAGTACTTC.

In its sample, this clone was seen many times. The chain has TRBV19 and TRBJ1-3; D perhaps matches TRBD1 (5 bases). The V end lost 8 bases, the J end lost 0 bases, and 14 bases lay between the germline ends. Germline CDR1 is LNHDA and CDR2 is SQIVND (reference sequence). CDR3 size: 15 residues. The CDR3 here is CASLDRQFSGNTIYF. The CDR3 DNA follows: TGTGCCAGTCTCGACCGACAGTTCTCTGGAAACACCATATATTTT.

The chain is built from TRBV6-6 and TRBJ1-1; no clear D gene. Germline assignment: CDR1 MNHNY and CDR2 SVGAGI (reference sequence). The CDR3 has 14 residues. Trimming left V 2 bases short and J 1 base short, with 8 bases between. The CDR3, as DNA: TGTGCCAGCAGTTACGGCGGCAGGAACACTGAAGCTTTCTTT. It encodes CASSYGGRNTEAFF.

This clone occurred a few times. This sequence joins TRBV5-4 and TRBJ1-4; TRBD1 matches 7 bases. V dropped 7 bases and J dropped 3; count of bases not matched to a gene: 9. Germline CDR1 reads SGHNT; CDR2 reads YYREEE (reference sequence). There are 15 residues in the CDR3. In DNA, the CDR3 is TGTGCCAGCGGTCTTTGGGGACAGCCTAATGAAAAACTGTTTTTT. As protein: CASGLWGQPNEKLFF.

The chain links TRBV28 to TRBJ2-6; 7 positions match TRBD1. This CDR3 is built from 20 residues. Germline V gives CDR1 MDHEN, CDR2 SYDVKM. V lost 2 bases, J lost 0 bases, and 13 bases stayed unmatched. The CDR3 loop is CASSLKIKTGKSSGANVLTF. The CDR3 coding sequence is TGTGCCAGCAGTTTAAAAATTAAGACAGGGAAGAGCTCTGGGGCCAACGTCCTGACTTTC. The whole variable domain, filled in from reference TRBV28 and TRBJ2-6, reads DVKVTQSSRYLVKRTGEKVFLECVQDMDHENMFWYRQDPGLGLRLIYFSYDVKMKEKGDIPEGYSVSREKKERFSLILESASTNQTSMYLCASSLKIKTGKSSGANVLTFGAGSRLTVL.